The T cell receptor (beta chain) under discussion was sequenced for a study of blood T cell repertoires in COVID-19. This clone came up a few times. Germline V CDR1 and CDR2: MNHEY, SMNVEV (reference sequence). This CDR3 region has 13 residues. Trimming cost V 5 bases and J 6 bases; bases outside gene matches: 6. Generated by immunoSEQ multiplex PCR, the TCRdb table keeps only in-frame clones and is missing some. The repertoire holds about 100,000 clones, with around four fifths as singletons. V is TRBV27 and J is TRBJ1-1, with 7 positions matching TRBD1. Sample: peripheral blood. The origin of this receptor is a man aged 50-59 years with active or convalescent COVID-19. The CDR3 loop reads CASSRGGSAEAFF. CDR3 sequence (DNA): TGTGCCAGCAGTAGAGGGGGCTCGGCTGAAGCTTTCTTT.